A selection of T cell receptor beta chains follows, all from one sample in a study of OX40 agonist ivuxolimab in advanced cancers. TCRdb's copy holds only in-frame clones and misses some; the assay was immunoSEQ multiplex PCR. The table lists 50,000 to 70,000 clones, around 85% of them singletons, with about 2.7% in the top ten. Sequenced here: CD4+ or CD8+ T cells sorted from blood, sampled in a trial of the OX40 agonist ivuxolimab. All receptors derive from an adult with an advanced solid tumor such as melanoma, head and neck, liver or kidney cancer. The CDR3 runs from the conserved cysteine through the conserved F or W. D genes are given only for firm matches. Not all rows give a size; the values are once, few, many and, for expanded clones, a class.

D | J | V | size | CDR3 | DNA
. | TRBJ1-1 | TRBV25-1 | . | CASRPGGLVRTEAFF | TGTGCCAGCAGACCCGGCGGCCTAGTACGGACTGAAGCTTTCTTT
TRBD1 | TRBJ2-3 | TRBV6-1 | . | CASSGGTGLSTDTQYF | TGTGCCAGCAGTGGAGGGACAGGACTAAGCACAGATACGCAGTATTTT
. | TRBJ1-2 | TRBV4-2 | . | CASSQDSQVGGYTF | TGTGCCAGCAGCCAAGATTCCCAGGTGGGTGGCTACACCTTC
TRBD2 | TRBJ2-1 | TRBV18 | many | CASSPGGRAPNEQFF | TGTGCCAGCTCACCGGGCGGGAGGGCCCCCAATGAGCAGTTCTTC
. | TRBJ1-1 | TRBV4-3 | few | CASSQDGGSGTEAFF | TGCGCCAGCAGCCAAGATGGAGGTTCAGGCACTGAAGCTTTCTTT
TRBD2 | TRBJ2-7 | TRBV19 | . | CASSIRGTSGTYEQYF | TGTGCCAGTAGTATACGGGGGACTAGCGGGACTTACGAGCAGTACTTC
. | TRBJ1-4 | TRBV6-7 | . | CASSSLGGEKLFF | TGTGCCAGCAGTTCCCTGGGGGGGGAAAAACTGTTTTTT
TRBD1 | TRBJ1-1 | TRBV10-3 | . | CAIRSGTGGSKNTEAFF | TGTGCCATCAGATCCGGGACAGGGGGATCTAAAAACACTGAAGCTTTCTTT
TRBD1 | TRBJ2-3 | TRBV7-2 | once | CASSFPGLTGGNTQYF | TGTGCCAGCAGCTTTCCTGGGTTGACAGGGGGGAATACGCAGTATTTT
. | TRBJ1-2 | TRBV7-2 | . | CASSLVSGLRVYGYTF | TGTGCCAGCAGCTTAGTGTCGGGCCTTAGAGTCTATGGCTACACCTTC